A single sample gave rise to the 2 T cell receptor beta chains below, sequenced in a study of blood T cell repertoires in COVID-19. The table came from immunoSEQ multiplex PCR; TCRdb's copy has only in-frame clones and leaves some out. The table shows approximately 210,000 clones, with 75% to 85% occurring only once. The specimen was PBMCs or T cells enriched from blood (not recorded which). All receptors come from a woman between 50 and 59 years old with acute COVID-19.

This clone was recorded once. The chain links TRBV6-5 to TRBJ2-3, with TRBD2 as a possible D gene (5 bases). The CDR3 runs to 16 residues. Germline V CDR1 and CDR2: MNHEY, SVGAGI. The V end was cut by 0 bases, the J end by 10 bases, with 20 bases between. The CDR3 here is CASSYSSDFRGEAQYF. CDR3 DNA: TGTGCCAGCAGTTACTCCTCGGACTTCCGAGGCGAGGCGCAGTATTTT.

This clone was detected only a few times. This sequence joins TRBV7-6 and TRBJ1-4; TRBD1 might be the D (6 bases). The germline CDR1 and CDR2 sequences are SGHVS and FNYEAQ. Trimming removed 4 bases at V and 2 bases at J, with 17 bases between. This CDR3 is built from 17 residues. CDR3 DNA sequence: TGTGCCAGCAGCTCCAAAGGGGGAGGGCCCACTAATGAAAAACTGTTTTTT. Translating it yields CASSSKGGGPTNEKLFF.